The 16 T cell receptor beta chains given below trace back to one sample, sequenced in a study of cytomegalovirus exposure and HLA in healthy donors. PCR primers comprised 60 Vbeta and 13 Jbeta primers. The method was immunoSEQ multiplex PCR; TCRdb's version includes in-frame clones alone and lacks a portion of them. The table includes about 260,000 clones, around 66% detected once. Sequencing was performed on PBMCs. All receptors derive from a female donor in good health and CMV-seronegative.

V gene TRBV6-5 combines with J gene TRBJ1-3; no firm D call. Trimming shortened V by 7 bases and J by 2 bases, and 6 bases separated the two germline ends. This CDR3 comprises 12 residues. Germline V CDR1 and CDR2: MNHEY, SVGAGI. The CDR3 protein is CASTTPGNTIYF. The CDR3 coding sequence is TGTGCCAGCACAACACCTGGAAACACCATATATTTT.

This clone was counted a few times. The CDR3 region is CASSLSGRGANVLTF. The CDR3 DNA follows: TGTGCCAGCAGTTTATCTGGGCGCGGGGCCAACGTCCTGACTTTC. The chain couples TRBV28 to TRBJ2-6, with D uncertain. This CDR3 has 15 residues. V was clipped by 1 base and J by 4 bases, with 8 bases between them. CDR1 and CDR2 (germline): MDHEN, SYDVKM.

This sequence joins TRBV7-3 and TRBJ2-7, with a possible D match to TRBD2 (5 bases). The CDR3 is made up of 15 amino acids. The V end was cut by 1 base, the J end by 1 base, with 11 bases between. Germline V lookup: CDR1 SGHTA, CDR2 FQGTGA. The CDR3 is CASSLIPERSYEQYF. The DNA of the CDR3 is TGTGCCAGCAGCTTAATTCCGGAGCGGTCCTACGAGCAGTACTTC.

CDR3 region: CASSPQGLAQPQHF. For the CDR3, the DNA is TGTGCCAGCAGTCCCCAGGGGTTAGCCCAGCCCCAGCATTTT. The chain links TRBV27 to TRBJ1-5, with D perhaps TRBD1 (6 bases). This CDR3 has 14 residues. Germline-derived CDR1 and CDR2 are MNHEY and SMNVEV (reference sequence). V gave up 5 bases and J gave up 7 bases, with 15 bases separating them.

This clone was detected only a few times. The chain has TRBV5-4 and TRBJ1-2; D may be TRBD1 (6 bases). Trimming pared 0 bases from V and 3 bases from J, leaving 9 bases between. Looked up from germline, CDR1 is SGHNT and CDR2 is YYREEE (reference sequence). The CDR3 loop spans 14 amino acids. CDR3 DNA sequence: TGTGCCAGCAGCTTGGGGACAGAAGACTATGGCTACACCTTC. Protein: CASSLGTEDYGYTF.

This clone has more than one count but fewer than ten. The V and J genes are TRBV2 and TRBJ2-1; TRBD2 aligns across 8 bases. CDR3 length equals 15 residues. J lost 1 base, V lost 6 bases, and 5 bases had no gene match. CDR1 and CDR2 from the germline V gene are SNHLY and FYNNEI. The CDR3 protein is CASRPGGGSYNEQFF. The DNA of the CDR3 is TGTGCCAGCAGGCCCGGGGGGGGTTCCTACAATGAGCAGTTCTTC.

This CDR3 is CASSLSEGLAASSYEQYF. Here the CDR3 DNA reads TGTGCCAGCAGCTTATCTGAGGGACTAGCGGCAAGCTCCTACGAGCAGTACTTC. This chain links TRBV7-2 with TRBJ2-7; 11 positions agree with TRBD2. Germline-derived CDR1 and CDR2 are SGHTA and FQGNSA. CDR3 length equals 18 residues. V was clipped by 2 bases and J by 0 bases; unmatched bases: 9.

Written as DNA, the CDR3 is TGTGCCAGCAGTCCCTCGGGGGGGGGTCAGCTGCGCTATGGCTACACCTTC. It encodes CASSPSGGGQLRYGYTF. The chain combines TRBV5-4 with TRBJ1-2; the D gene is possibly TRBD1 (5 bases). Germline V gives CDR1 SGHNT, CDR2 YYREEE (reference sequence). The germline V and J ends were trimmed by 5 bases and 4 bases, with 24 bases remaining between them. This CDR3 is built from 17 residues.

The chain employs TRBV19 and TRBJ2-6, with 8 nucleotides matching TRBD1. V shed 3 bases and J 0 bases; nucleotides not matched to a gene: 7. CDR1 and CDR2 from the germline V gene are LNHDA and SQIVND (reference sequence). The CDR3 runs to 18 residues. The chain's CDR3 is CASSIKGQVRSGANVLTF. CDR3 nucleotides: TGTGCCAGTAGTATTAAGGGACAGGTCCGCTCTGGGGCCAACGTCCTGACTTTC.

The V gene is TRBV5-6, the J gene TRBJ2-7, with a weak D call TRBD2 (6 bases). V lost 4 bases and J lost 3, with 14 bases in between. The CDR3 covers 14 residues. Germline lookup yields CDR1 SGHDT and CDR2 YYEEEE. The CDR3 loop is CASSPEGLDYEQYF. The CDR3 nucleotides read TGTGCCAGCAGCCCGGAGGGACTGGACTACGAGCAGTACTTC.

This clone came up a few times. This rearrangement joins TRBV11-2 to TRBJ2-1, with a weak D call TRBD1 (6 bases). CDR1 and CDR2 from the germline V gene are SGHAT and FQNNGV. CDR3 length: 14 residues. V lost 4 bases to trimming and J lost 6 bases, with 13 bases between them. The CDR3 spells CASSSPGRGNEQFF. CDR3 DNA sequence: TGTGCCAGCAGCTCCCCCGGCAGGGGCAATGAGCAGTTCTTC.

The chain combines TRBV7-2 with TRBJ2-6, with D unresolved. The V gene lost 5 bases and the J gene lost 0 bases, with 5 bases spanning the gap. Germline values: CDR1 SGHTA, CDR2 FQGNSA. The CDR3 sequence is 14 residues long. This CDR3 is CASSRSSGANVLTF. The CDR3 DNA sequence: TGTGCCAGCAGCCGGAGCTCTGGGGCCAACGTCCTGACTTTC.

CDR3 sequence reads: CSVRRLAGVAFTDTQYF. The CDR3 coding sequence is TGCAGCGTGAGACGACTAGCGGGAGTCGCCTTCACAGATACGCAGTATTTT. The V and J genes are TRBV29-1 and TRBJ2-3; 12 positions match TRBD2. This CDR3 is 17 amino acids long. Germline lookup yields CDR1 SQVTM and CDR2 ANQGSEA. Trimming took 6 bases from V and 2 from J; bases not matched to a gene: 12.

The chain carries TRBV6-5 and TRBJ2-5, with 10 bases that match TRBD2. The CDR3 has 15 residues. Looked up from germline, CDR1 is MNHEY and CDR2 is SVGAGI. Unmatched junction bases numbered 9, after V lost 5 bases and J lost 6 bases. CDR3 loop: CASSRLAGVGQTQYF. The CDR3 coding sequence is TGTGCCAGCAGTAGGCTAGCGGGAGTTGGGCAGACCCAGTACTTC.

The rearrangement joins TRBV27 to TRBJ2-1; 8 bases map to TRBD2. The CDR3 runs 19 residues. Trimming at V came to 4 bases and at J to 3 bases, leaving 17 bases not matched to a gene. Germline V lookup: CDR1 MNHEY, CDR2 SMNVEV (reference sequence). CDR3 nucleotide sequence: TGTGCCAGCAGTTCCTCCAAAACGCTACTAGCGGACCTCTACAATGAGCAGTTCTTC. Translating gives CASSSSKTLLADLYNEQFF.

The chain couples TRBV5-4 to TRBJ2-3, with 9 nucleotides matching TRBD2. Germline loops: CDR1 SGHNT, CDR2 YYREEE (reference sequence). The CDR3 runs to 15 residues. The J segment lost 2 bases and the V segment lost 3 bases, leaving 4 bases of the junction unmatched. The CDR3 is CASSYTSGFTDTQYF. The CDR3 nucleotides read TGTGCCAGCAGCTATACTAGCGGGTTCACAGATACGCAGTATTTT.